The 22 T cell receptor beta chains below all came from one sample that was sequenced in a study of technical replicates of blood from a few donors. Libraries were prepared by immunoSEQ multiplex PCR; TCRdb keeps only in-frame clonotypes and omits some of them. The repertoire holds about 97,000 clones, with around 96% as singletons. The source material was T cells isolated from PBMCs. These receptors were collected from a human donor in good health.

The chain is built from TRBV19 and TRBJ1-2, with 7 bases fitting TRBD1. V was pared by 6 bases and J by 8 bases, with 9 bases of the junction left unmatched. The V gene's germline CDR1 is LNHDA and CDR2 SQIVND (reference sequence). The CDR3 runs to 13 residues. CDR3 nucleotides: TGTGCCAGTAGGGAAACAGGGGCTGGCGGCTACACCTTC. Translation gives CASRETGAGGYTF.

The rearrangement links TRBV11-2 to TRBJ2-3; TRBD2 agrees at 7 bases. The CDR3 sequence is 15 residues long. The germline V gene has CDR1 SGHAT and CDR2 FQNNGV. J was trimmed by 4 bases and V by 1 base; bases with no gene match: 5. The CDR3 spells CASSLAGGGSDTQYF. The CDR3 nucleotides are TGTGCCAGCAGCTTAGCTGGGGGAGGGTCAGATACGCAGTATTTT.

V gene TRBV10-3 combines with J gene TRBJ2-5, with TRBD1 matching over 7 bases. The trim removed 3 bases at V and 0 bases at J, leaving 7 bases unmatched. The germline V gene has CDR1 ENHRY and CDR2 SYGVKD. CDR3 size: 16 residues. This chain's CDR3 is CAISEWDREYQETQYF. In DNA form, the CDR3 reads TGTGCCATCAGTGAATGGGACAGAGAATACCAAGAGACCCAGTACTTC.

This clone was detected once. The chain uses TRBV29-1 and TRBJ1-1, with TRBD1 identical over 7 bases. The CDR3 runs to 15 residues. Unmatched junction bases numbered 9, after V lost 5 bases and J lost 0 bases. Germline values: CDR1 SQVTM, CDR2 ANQGSEA. The CDR3 nucleotides read TGCAGCGTTTACGGGGACAGAGGCATGAACACTGAAGCTTTCTTT. The encoded protein is CSVYGDRGMNTEAFF. The variable domain in full, with the rest retrieved from reference TRBV29-1 and TRBJ1-1, is SAVISQKPSRDICQRGTSLTIQCQVDSQVTMMFWYRQQPGQSLTLIATANQGSEATYESGFVIDKFPISRPNLTFSTLTVSNMSPEDSSIYLCSVYGDRGMNTEAFFGQGTRLTVV.

The V and J genes are TRBV9 and TRBJ2-1; the D gene is possibly TRBD1 (6 bases). Germline V gives CDR1 SGDLS, CDR2 YYNGEE. V shed 3 bases and J shed 5 bases, with 18 bases lying between them. The CDR3 runs to 16 residues. Here the CDR3 reads CASSGGRDNDNNEQFF. CDR3 nucleotide sequence: TGTGCCAGCAGCGGGGGCCGGGACAACGATAACAATGAGCAGTTCTTC.

This clone was picked up one time. This chain links TRBV27 with TRBJ1-5; a weak D match, TRBD1 (6 bases). CDR1 and CDR2 (germline): MNHEY, SMNVEV (reference sequence). V dropped 6 bases and J dropped 1 base, with 10 bases sitting between them. There are 14 residues in the CDR3. The CDR3 nucleotides read TGTGCCAGCAGAACAGGGATAAGCAATCAGCCCCAGCATTTT. It translates to CASRTGISNQPQHF.

V and J are TRBV6-5 and TRBJ1-3; D is uncertain. V was shortened by 8 bases and J by 8 bases, with 10 bases between the two germline ends. This CDR3 comprises 11 residues. Germline V gene lookup returns CDR1 MNHEY and CDR2 SVGAGI. The CDR3 loop is CASSNGDTIYF. The CDR3 nucleotides are TGTGCCAGCTCTAACGGGGACACCATATATTTT.

CDR3 residues: CASSVFWGLEEKLFF. In DNA form, the CDR3 reads TGTGCCAGCAGCGTATTTTGGGGCTTGGAAGAAAAACTGTTTTTT. This rearrangement joins TRBV9 to TRBJ1-4; weak D call: TRBD1 (5 bases). The germline V gene encodes CDR1 SGDLS and CDR2 YYNGEE. The V gene lost 1 base and the J gene lost 8 bases, with 15 bases spanning the gap. This CDR3 is built from 15 residues.

The genes are TRBV9 and TRBJ1-4, with no clear D. Germline values: CDR1 SGDLS, CDR2 YYNGEE. V was clipped by 2 bases and J by 6 bases, with 8 bases between them. The CDR3 extends over 13 amino acids. The CDR3: CASSVSTDEKLFF. The DNA of the CDR3 is TGTGCCAGCAGCGTTTCAACAGATGAAAAACTGTTTTTT.

This chain uses TRBV5-4 with TRBJ2-1; 8 bases align to TRBD2. This CDR3 has 15 residues. Germline CDR1 SGHNT, CDR2 YYREEE (reference sequence). V shed 1 base, J shed 4 bases, and the junction held 4 bases outside the gene matches. CDR3 nucleotides: TGTGCCAGCAGCTTGCTGCGGGAGGCTTACAATGAGCAGTTCTTC. Residues: CASSLLREAYNEQFF.

This sequence joins TRBV28 and TRBJ2-7, with a possible D match to TRBD1 (6 bases). The germline V gene has CDR1 MDHEN and CDR2 SYDVKM. Trimming removed 3 bases from V and 0 bases from J, with 12 bases in between. CDR3 size: 15 residues. The CDR3 here is CASSFNDRSSYEQYF. The CDR3 bases are TGTGCCAGCAGTTTTAATGACAGGAGCTCCTACGAGCAGTACTTC.

This clone has just one count. The V call is TRBV6-1, the J call TRBJ2-5, with D tentatively TRBD2 (5 bases). This CDR3 comprises 14 residues. Per the germline V gene, CDR1 is MNHNS and CDR2 is SASEGT. V gave up 8 bases and J gave up 4 bases, with 17 bases separating them. Here the CDR3 DNA reads TGTGCCAGCGGCGGCGGAATTGGAGGAGAGACCCAGTACTTC. Protein: CASGGGIGGETQYF.

The V and J genes are TRBV5-1 and TRBJ1-5, with D possibly matching TRBD1 (5 bases). The CDR3 runs 13 residues. Per germline, CDR1 SGHRS and CDR2 YFSETQ. Trimming took off 7 bases at V and 3 bases at J, with 11 bases between the two ends. This CDR3 reads CASLRDVNQPQHF. CDR3 nucleotide sequence: TGCGCCAGCTTGCGGGACGTCAATCAGCCCCAGCATTTT.

J is TRBJ1-2 and V is TRBV4-3, with TRBD1 identical over 7 bases. The germline gives CDR1 LGHNA, CDR2 YSLEER. The CDR3 runs to 19 residues. Losses at the gene ends were 0 bases for V and 2 bases for J; bases not matched to a gene: 15. The DNA for the CDR3 is TGCGCCAGCAGCCAAGATGTCACCCTACCAGGGGGGTACAACTATGGCTACACCTTC. Its protein is CASSQDVTLPGGYNYGYTF.

The chain couples TRBV6-5 to TRBJ2-3, with 10 bases matching TRBD2. The CDR3 length is 16 residues. CDR1 MNHEY and CDR2 SVGAGI come from the germline V gene. With V trimmed by 2 bases and J by 7 bases, 9 bases remained unmatched. Here the CDR3 DNA reads TGTGCCAGCAGTTACAATCTACTAGCGGGAACGTATACGCAGTATTTT. Its protein product is CASSYNLLAGTYTQYF.

The chain couples TRBV5-1 to TRBJ1-1; 7 nucleotides align to TRBD1. Trimming took 2 bases from V and 1 from J; bases not matched to a gene: 2. Looked up from germline, CDR1 is SGHRS and CDR2 is YFSETQ. CDR3 length equals 14 residues. The CDR3 region has the DNA TGCGCCAGCAGCTTCCGGACAGGGAACACTGAAGCTTTCTTT. Translating gives CASSFRTGNTEAFF.

The rearrangement uses TRBV27 and TRBJ1-1; D unclear. The CDR3 consists of 14 residues. Trimming shortened V by 2 bases and J by 6 bases, and 13 bases separated the two germline ends. In germline, CDR1 is MNHEY, CDR2 SMNVEV (reference sequence). CDR3 DNA sequence: TGTGCCAGCAGTTTAAGGTCGTCGGGGTCTGAAGCTTTCTTT. Its protein is CASSLRSSGSEAFF.

The V and J genes are TRBV7-8 and TRBJ2-3; 7 bases align to TRBD1. The CDR3 is made up of 15 amino acids. V lost 1 base to trimming and J lost 2 bases; unmatched junction nucleotides: 3. The germline V gene encodes CDR1 SGHVS and CDR2 FQNEAQ. CDR3 residues: CASSLEGANTDTQYF. The CDR3 region has the DNA TGTGCCAGCAGCTTAGAGGGGGCTAACACAGATACGCAGTATTTT.

The J gene is TRBJ2-7, the V gene TRBV27; 8 positions match TRBD2. The J segment lost 6 bases and the V segment lost 5 bases, leaving 6 bases of the junction unmatched. The CDR3 sequence is 13 residues long. Germline V gives CDR1 MNHEY, CDR2 SMNVEV (reference sequence). CDR3 coding DNA: TGTGCCAGCAGTGTGACTAGCGTGAGCGAGCAGTACTTC. Translated: CASSVTSVSEQYF.

The chain recombines TRBV6-6 with TRBJ2-2, with D perhaps TRBD2 (6 bases). The CDR3 is 14 amino acids. V was cut by 8 bases and J by 4 bases, with 14 bases left in between. Germline CDR1 and CDR2: MNHNY and SVGAGI (reference sequence). The CDR3 region has the DNA TGTGCCAGCTCCGGGAGTGGGAGCACCGGGGAGCTGTTTTTT. It encodes CASSGSGSTGELFF.

V gene TRBV6-6 combines with J gene TRBJ2-7; TRBD1 matches at 9 bases. Germline V CDR1 and CDR2: MNHNY, SVGAGI (reference sequence). Trimming took 4 bases from V and 2 from J; bases not matched to a gene: 6. CDR3 size: 15 residues. CDR3 in amino acids: CASSSSRDRAYEQYF. CDR3 bases: TGTGCCAGCAGTTCATCCCGGGACAGGGCCTACGAGCAGTACTTC.

The chain couples TRBV4-1 to TRBJ2-1; D remains ambiguous. The CDR3 runs to 16 residues. Germline V gene sequence: CDR1 MGHRA, CDR2 YSYEKL. V lost 3 bases and J lost 5, with 17 bases in between. In DNA form, the CDR3 reads TGCGCCAGCAGCCAGTTCTCTCGGTTTGCCGACAATGAGCAGTTCTTC. This encodes CASSQFSRFADNEQFF.